This T cell receptor (beta chain) was sequenced for a study of regulatory T cells in long-lasting Graves disease. This clonotype was detected a few times. Antigen: not known. Arm-PCR of CDR3 regions and iRepertoire HTBI primers were the basis on which TCR beta libraries were built. MiXCR was run by TCRdb on the multiplex PCR reads, yielding one entry per CDR3 protein. The data hold 450,000 to 700,000 distinct CDR3 sequences, with 13% observed a single time. General observations from the study: Persistent disease showed a preference for TRBV28, TRBJ1-2 and TRBJ2-5. Accuracy was perhaps lowered by the small sample size.

The time point denotes: newly diagnosed GD, antithyroid drugs for less than 3 months. From PBMCs, RNA was extracted and then used to make the TCR library. CDR3 length: 16 residues. Germline V lookup: CDR1 SGHAT, CDR2 FQNNGV. Trimming shortened V by 6 bases and J by 0 bases, and 17 bases separated the two germline ends. This same sample was also part of a study on T cells in Graves' hyperthyroidism and ophthalmopathy. That paper states: Most thyroid clonotypes expanded above 0.001 were also detected in blood.

The TCR originated in a man aged 30 to 39 with Graves disease. The sequenced sample was peripheral blood mononuclear cells (PBMCs), obtained at new diagnosis, from a patient treated with antithyroid drugs. The V gene is TRBV11-2, the J gene TRBJ1-2, with a tentative D call TRBD1 (6 bases). For the CDR3, the DNA is TGTGCCAGCAGTCCCCCGTTTGCAGGGGCTAACTATGGCTACACCTTC. Translating it yields CASSPPFAGANYGYTF.